Sequencing of this T cell receptor beta chain was carried out in a study of post-analysis software for immune sequencing data (dated by TCRdb to between 2015 and 2016). About the study as a whole: Disease courses on record covered relapsing-remitting, secondary progressive and progressive-relapsing multiple sclerosis, though some patients had no subtype annotation. The patient repertoires were set against about eleven previously published healthy control repertoires from donors whose ages ranged from about 6 to 26 years. A subset of samples was prepared in parallel using single-end sample barcoding, then pooled and co-amplified after Illumina adapter ligation. Overall study results and their limits: When samples were clustered directly using the F measure, samples prepared in the same batch co-clustered strongly, which prompted a batch-effect correction. Normalized Chao1 diversity was significantly lower in multiple sclerosis patients than controls, suggesting substantial peripheral T-cell clonal expansion. The control group was slightly older than the multiple sclerosis patient group. Several TRBV segments, including TRBV5-6, TRBV5-1 and TRBV20-1, were significantly more frequent in patients than controls.

As concerns this clonotype: Its specific antigen is unknown. No base quality values were provided; no much bigger clone lies one nucleotide off.

TCR beta repertoires were profiled from peripheral blood of roughly 13 young patients with multiple sclerosis to demonstrate the VDJtools post-analysis software. Multiple sclerosis patients were children and adolescents aged roughly 6 to 17 years. A distance of 13 bases separates the germline ends of V and J, which lose 5 bases and 4 bases respectively. Per the germline V gene, SGHRS is the CDR1 and YFSETQ is the CDR2. The CDR3 covers 14 residues, taking in both the cysteine and the phenylalanine. The kept DNA is CDR3 alone, 42 bases in frame from the first base. The library was made by PCR. The sequencing machine was an Illumina HiSeq 2500. To reduce PCR and sequencing biases, unique molecular identifiers were incorporated into the TCR beta cDNA libraries. Roughly 500,000 cDNA molecules were obtained per 1 to 10 million input T cells, so each molecule approximated one T cell. The patient libraries were prepared and sequenced using the same protocol as the earlier healthy control dataset. Samples belonging to the same batch were prepared together, multiplexed and sequenced on a shared HiSeq lane. In the source study's methods: Raw barcoded reads were processed with MIGEC, and single-read molecular identifier groups were discarded before consensus assembly and CDR3 extraction. Clonotype tables were post-analysed with VDJtools, and diversity was normalized by down-sampling all datasets to the smallest sample size. Repertoire overlap clustering matched CDR3 amino acid but not nucleotide sequences to correct batch-related cross-sample contamination. The public sequencing data were trimmed at Q25 with fastp and processed into clonotypes with MiXCR by TCRdb, which kept only in-frame beta chains. Every CDR3 protein is listed once, alongside the most common genes and DNA of its rows. TCRdb's processing, not the study's, gives the V and J calls here. The sample table holds around 700,000 distinct CDR3 sequences, of which roughly three fifths were seen once. Clones ranked in the top ten supply roughly 12% of the sample.

The receptor comes from a girl aged 2-10 years with multiple sclerosis. The chain employs TRBV5-1 and TRBJ2-1; the D gene identity is not certain. Sequenced: blood. The CDR3 region has the sequence CASSDGLRYNEQFF. The bases are TGCGCCAGCAGTGACGGTCTTCGGTACAATGAGCAGTTCTTC.